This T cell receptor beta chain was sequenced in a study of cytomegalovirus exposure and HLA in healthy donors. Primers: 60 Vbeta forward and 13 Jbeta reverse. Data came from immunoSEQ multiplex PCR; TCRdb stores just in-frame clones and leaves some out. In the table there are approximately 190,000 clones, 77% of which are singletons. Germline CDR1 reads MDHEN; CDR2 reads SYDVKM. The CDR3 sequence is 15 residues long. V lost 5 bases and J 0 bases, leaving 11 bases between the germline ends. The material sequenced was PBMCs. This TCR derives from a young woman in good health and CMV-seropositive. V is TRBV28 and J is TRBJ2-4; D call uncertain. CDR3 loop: CASSASQIAKNIQYF. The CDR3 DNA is TGTGCCAGCAGTGCAAGCCAAATAGCCAAAAACATTCAGTACTTC. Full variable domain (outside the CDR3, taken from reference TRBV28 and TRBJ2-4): DVKVTQSSRYLVKRTGEKVFLECVQDMDHENMFWYRQDPGLGLRLIYFSYDVKMKEKGDIPEGYSVSREKKERFSLILESASTNQTSMYLCASSASQIAKNIQYFGAGTRLSVL.